One T cell receptor (beta chain) is described in this entry. This entry comes from a study of technical replicates of blood from several donors. The protocol was immunoSEQ multiplex PCR, while the TCRdb copy is restricted to in-frame clones and leaves out a portion. The profile shows about 63,000 clones, approximately 86% of them singletons. CDR1 and CDR2 from the germline V gene are KGHSH and LQKENI. The CDR3 sequence is 16 residues long. V was shortened by 4 bases and J by 1 base, with 14 bases between the two germline ends. The material sequenced was PBMCs. This sequence joins TRBV18 and TRBJ1-3; D possibly corresponds to TRBD1 (6 bases). This sequence originates from a human donor in good health. Some clones in this sample may be carry-over from other donors' samples. In nucleotides, the CDR3 is TGTGCCAGCTCACAAGCGACAGGTTTATCTGGAAACACCATATATTTT. This encodes CASSQATGLSGNTIYF.